The next 10 T cell receptor beta chains were all read from a single sample in a study of cytomegalovirus exposure and HLA in healthy donors. The assay was immunoSEQ multiplex PCR, and TCRdb's table has in-frame clones only and misses some. The data contain some 100,000 clones, roughly 82% of them singletons. The sample was PBMCs. Receptor source: a man aged 18 to 35 in good health and CMV-seronegative.

CDR3 region: CATETANTIYF. The CDR3 DNA is TGTGCCACCGAGACAGCGAACACCATATATTTT. The rearrangement joins TRBV10-3 to TRBJ1-3; possibly TRBD1 for D (5 bases). Germline V gene lookup returns CDR1 ENHRY and CDR2 SYGVKD. V was clipped by 10 bases and J by 7 bases, with 11 bases between them. This CDR3 spans 11 amino acids.

The chain has TRBV9 and TRBJ1-4; TRBD1 matches at 8 bases. V lost 6 bases and J lost 2; bases outside the gene matches: 3. The CDR3 spans 14 residues. Germline assignment: CDR1 SGDLS and CDR2 YYNGEE. The CDR3 region has the DNA TGTGCCAGCAACAGGGGGAGGACTAATGAAAAACTGTTTTTT. Translated: CASNRGRTNEKLFF.

The chain is built from TRBV5-1 and TRBJ1-1; D is perhaps TRBD1 (6 bases). This CDR3 is 14 amino acids long. Trimming removed 0 bases at V and 5 bases at J, with 11 bases between. The germline gives CDR1 SGHRS, CDR2 YFSETQ. As DNA, the CDR3 is TGCGCCAGCAGCTTGGGGGAGGGGGAGACTGAAGCTTTCTTT. This encodes CASSLGEGETEAFF.

This clone appeared once. This chain joins TRBV2 and TRBJ1-1; D is unclear. Germline V CDR1 and CDR2: SNHLY, FYNNEI. V lost 5 bases and J 1 base, leaving 11 bases between the germline ends. The CDR3 sequence is 14 residues long. The CDR3, as DNA: TGTGCCAGCAGTCAGGCCAGATCGAACACTGAAGCTTTCTTT. Translation: CASSQARSNTEAFF.

The CDR3 here is CASKQGRNTGELFF. CDR3 sequence (DNA): TGTGCCAGTAAACAGGGTCGGAACACCGGGGAGCTGTTTTTT. The chain uses TRBV19 and TRBJ2-2; possible D gene TRBD1, 6 bases. CDR3 length equals 14 residues. Germline V gene lookup returns CDR1 LNHDA and CDR2 SQIVND (reference sequence). Trimming removed 7 bases at V and 1 base at J, with 10 bases between.

Turning to this clone: Other DNA sequences in this specimen translate into the identical CDR3. This sequence joins TRBV7-2 and TRBJ2-2; D gene uncertain. V dropped 1 base and J dropped 2 bases, with 8 bases sitting between them. The CDR3 spans 15 residues. The germline CDR1 and CDR2 sequences are SGHTA and FQGNSA. The CDR3: CASSLVRRNTGELFF. Here the CDR3 DNA reads TGTGCCAGCAGCTTAGTTAGGAGAAACACCGGGGAGCTGTTTTTT.

The table lists this clone with a count of one. The gene calls are TRBV6-6 and TRBJ1-5, with a possible D match to TRBD1 (5 bases). Germline V gives CDR1 MNHNY, CDR2 SVGAGI (reference sequence). The CDR3 covers 15 residues. V was cut by 6 bases and J by 5 bases, with 17 bases left in between. CDR3 amino acids: CASSPGASWDQPQHF. CDR3 DNA sequence: TGTGCCAGCAGCCCTGGGGCATCCTGGGATCAGCCCCAGCATTTT.

The CDR3 region is CASSFLARSSYEQYF. CDR3 DNA: TGTGCCAGCAGCTTCCTAGCGAGGAGCTCCTACGAGCAGTACTTC. This sequence joins TRBV7-2 and TRBJ2-7; a possible D gene is TRBD2 (6 bases). V dropped 3 bases and J dropped 0 bases, with 12 bases sitting between them. Germline V gene lookup returns CDR1 SGHTA and CDR2 FQGNSA. The CDR3 is 15 residues long. Filled out from reference TRBV7-2 and TRBJ2-7, the complete variable domain reads GAGVSQSPSNKVTEKGKDVELRCDPISGHTALYWYRQSLGQGLEFLIYFQGNSAPDKSGLPSDRFSAERTGGSVSTLTIQRTQQEDSAVYLCASSFLARSSYEQYFGPGTRLTVT.

The V call is TRBV14, the J call TRBJ2-2, with TRBD1 matching over 7 bases. This CDR3 comprises 15 residues. V trimming: 4 bases; J trimming: 1 base; junction bases outside the gene matches: 3. Germline V lookup: CDR1 SGHDN, CDR2 FVKESK. CDR3 DNA: TGTGCCAGCAGCCCCACAGGGGTGAACACCGGGGAGCTGTTTTTT. Protein sequence: CASSPTGVNTGELFF.

The gene calls are TRBV6-1 and TRBJ1-3, with D unclear. With 4 bases removed from V and 2 bases from J, the gap between germline ends came to 9 bases. The length of the CDR3 is 14 residues. Germline CDR1 reads MNHNS; CDR2 reads SASEGT. Here the CDR3 DNA reads TGTGCCAGCAGTGCCTGGGGAGCTGGAAACACCATATATTTT. Amino acids: CASSAWGAGNTIYF.